This entry lists 5 T cell receptor beta chains sequenced from one sample in a study of CD8+CD57+ T cells in acquired aplastic anemia. Researchers used genomic DNA as the template to profile TCR beta VDJ and CDR3. MiXCR, applied by TCRdb to the reads, yields one record per CDR3 protein. The profile covers about 180,000 distinct CDR3 sequences, with 45% to 60% appearing a single time and 10% to 15% taken by the ten largest. Sequenced patients had shown CD8+CD57+ cell expansion by flow cytometry. Specimen: sorted CD4+, CD8+, or CD8+CD57+ T cells (not recorded which) from PBMCs. These receptors all come from a human donor with aplastic anemia.

The CDR3 DNA reads as TGTGCCATCAGTGAGTCGACCCCGGCGGCCCTCCACTTT. Protein sequence: CAISESTPAALHF. This chain joins TRBV10-3 and TRBJ1-6; D is undetermined. This CDR3 comprises 13 residues. V lost 0 bases to trimming and J lost 14 bases, with 11 bases between them. From germline, CDR1 is ENHRY and CDR2 SYGVKD.

Comment on this clonotype: Compared with germline, one end of the junction differs, possibly owing to a read error. The rearrangement uses TRBV6-5 and TRBJ2-7, with D possibly matching TRBD2 (7 bases). Germline V gives CDR1 MNHEY, CDR2 SVGAGI. The CDR3 loop spans 17 amino acids. The CDR3 DNA reads as TGTGCCAGCAGTTACAGCGTAGATGCGGGGGCACCCTACGAGCAGCACTTC. Protein sequence: CASSYSVDAGAPYEQHF.

The chain couples TRBV7-8 to TRBJ2-7; D uncertain. Germline CDR1 SGHVS, CDR2 FQNEAQ. Trimming stripped 5 bases from V and 2 bases from J, with 22 bases between. The CDR3 runs 17 residues. Here the CDR3 DNA reads TGTGCCAGCAGCCCAGACCAGCTAGGTGGCGGAACCTACGAGCAGTACTTC. Protein: CASSPDQLGGGTYEQYF.

The rearrangement links TRBV10-3 to TRBJ2-1; D call uncertain. The CDR3 runs 14 residues. V lost 10 bases and J lost 0, with 13 bases in between. The germline V gene has CDR1 ENHRY and CDR2 SYGVKD. CDR3 sequence reads: CATQIGDSYNEQFF. CDR3 nucleotide sequence: TGTGCCACCCAAATAGGAGACTCCTACAATGAGCAGTTCTTC.

This chain connects TRBV7-3 to TRBJ2-5; D is undetermined. This CDR3 is 15 amino acids long. V was trimmed by 5 bases and J by 2 bases, leaving 15 bases between them. Germline V CDR1 and CDR2: SGHTA, FQGTGA. For the CDR3, the DNA is TGTGCCAGCAGCGCACGCCCTGGGCCACAAGAGACCCAGTACTTC. Protein sequence: CASSARPGPQETQYF.